The sequence of this TCR beta chain was determined in a study of HIV-infected patients and healthy controls. The V and J ends lost 4 bases and 5 bases respectively, with 11 bases between them. The CDR3 runs to 13 residues. CDR1 is KGHSH and CDR2 is LQKENI in the germline V gene. MiXCR, applied by TCRdb to the 5' RACE reads, yields one record per CDR3 protein. The repertoire holds approximately 67,000 distinct CDR3 sequences, with 15% to 20% as singletons. The J gene is TRBJ2-5, the V gene TRBV18; maybe TRBD2 (5 bases). This clonotype was sampled from a human donor in good health. Input material: CD4+ T cells from blood. The CDR3 nucleotides read TGTGCCAGCTCACGGGCTAGCTTGGAGACCCAGTACTTC. Protein sequence: CASSRASLETQYF.